The TCR beta chain described here comes from a study of CD4 and CD8 cells across lung adenocarcinoma regions (dated by TCRdb to between 2017 and 2018). Regarding the study in general: To look at intratumor heterogeneity in the T cell receptor repertoire, the study compared tumor centers against tumor margins.

In regard to this clonotype: Its antigen is still unknown. The input lacks base qualities; no much larger clone sits a single base away.

The library was built by means of PCR. Instrument used: HiSeq X Ten. The raw public reads went through TCRdb reprocessing: fastp at Q25, MiXCR clone calling, in-frame beta chains kept. Every CDR3 protein is listed once, alongside the most common genes and DNA of its rows. The sample contains about 23,000 distinct CDR3 sequences, 52% of them found a single time. Roughly a fifth of the sample comes from the top ten. Patients with localized lung adenocarcinoma, a subtype of non-small cell lung cancer, were used as donors. The centers of localized lung adenocarcinomas were where the samples came from. For TCR repertoire analysis, CD4+ T cells taken from tumor tissue were profiled apart from CD8+ T cells. Material: CD4+ T cells from the center of a lung tumor. The label giving this sample's cell subset or site can be read as: tumor center region. The receptor's source is a male donor with lung adenocarcinoma. The CD4 and CD8 labels of this study may be unreliable.

Here the CDR3 is given as CASRATSGSIDEQYF. The nucleotide sequence is TGCGCCAGCAGAGCAACTAGCGGGAGTATAGACGAGCAGTACTTC. This sequence uses TRBV5-1 and TRBJ2-5; 11 nucleotides in the junction match TRBD2. The J call may be mistaken, given a closer DNA end match to TRBJ2-7. CDR1 SGHRS and CDR2 YFSETQ are derived from the germline V gene. The CDR3, from cysteine to phenylalanine, totals 15 residues. Of all the DNA, just the CDR3 is kept, 45 bases in frame from base 1.